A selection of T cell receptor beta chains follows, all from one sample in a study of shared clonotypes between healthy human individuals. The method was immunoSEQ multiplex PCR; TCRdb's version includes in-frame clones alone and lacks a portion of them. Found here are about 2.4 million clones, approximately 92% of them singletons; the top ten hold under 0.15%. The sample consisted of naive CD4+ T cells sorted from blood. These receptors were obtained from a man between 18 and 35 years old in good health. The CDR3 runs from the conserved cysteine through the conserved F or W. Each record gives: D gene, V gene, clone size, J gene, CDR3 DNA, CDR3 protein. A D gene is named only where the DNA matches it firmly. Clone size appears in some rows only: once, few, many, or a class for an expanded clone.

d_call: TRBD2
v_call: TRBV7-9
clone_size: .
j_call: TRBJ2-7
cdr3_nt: TGTGCCAGCAGCCCCGAGGCTAGCGGGGTGGGGCAGTACTTC
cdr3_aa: CASSPEASGVGQYF

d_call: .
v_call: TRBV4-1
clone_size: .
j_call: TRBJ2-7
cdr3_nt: TGCGCCAGCAGCCAAGGGCAGGAAAGCTACGAGCAGTACTTC
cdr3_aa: CASSQGQESYEQYF

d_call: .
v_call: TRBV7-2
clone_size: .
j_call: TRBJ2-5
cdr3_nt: TGTGCCAGCAGCTCGGTGCGCGGGTTTGGAGAGACCCAGTACTTC
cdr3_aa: CASSSVRGFGETQYF

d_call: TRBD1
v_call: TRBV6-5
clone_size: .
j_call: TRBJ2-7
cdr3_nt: TGTGCCAGCAGCCCCCGGACAGGGGGCTACTACGAGCAGTACTTC
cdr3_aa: CASSPRTGGYYEQYF

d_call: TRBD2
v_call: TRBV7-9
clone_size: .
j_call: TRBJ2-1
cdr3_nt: TGTGCCAGCAGCTTAGATCTAGCTAGCGGGAGGAATGAGCAGTTCTTC
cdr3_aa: CASSLDLASGRNEQFF

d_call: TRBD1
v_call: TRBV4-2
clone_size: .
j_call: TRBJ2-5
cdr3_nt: TGTGCCAGCAGCCAGGAGGGGACAGGGAGTTGGGAGACCCAGTACTTC
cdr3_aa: CASSQEGTGSWETQYF

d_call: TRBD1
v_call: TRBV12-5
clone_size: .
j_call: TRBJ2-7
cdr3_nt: TGTGCTAGTGCCGATACAGGGGCGAGCTCCTACGAGCAGTACTTC
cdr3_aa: CASADTGASSYEQYF

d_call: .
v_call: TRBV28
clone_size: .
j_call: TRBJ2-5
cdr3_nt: TGTGCCAGCAGTTTAGGGACTTTGCCCGCAGGGACCCAGTACTTC
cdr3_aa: CASSLGTLPAGTQYF

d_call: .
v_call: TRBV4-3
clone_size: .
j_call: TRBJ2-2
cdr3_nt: TGCGCCAGCAGCCAAGAGGGTCTAGTGGGGATGCTGTTTTTT
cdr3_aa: CASSQEGLVGMLFF

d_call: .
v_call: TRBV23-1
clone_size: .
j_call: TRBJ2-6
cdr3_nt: TGCGCCAGCAGTCCCCTTCATCTCTCTGGGGCCAACGTCCTGACTTTC
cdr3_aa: CASSPLHLSGANVLTF

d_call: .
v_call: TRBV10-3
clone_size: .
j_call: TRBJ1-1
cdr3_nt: TGTGCCATCAGTGGTGGCAGGAGGCCTGAAGCTTTCTTT
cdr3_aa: CAISGGRRPEAFF

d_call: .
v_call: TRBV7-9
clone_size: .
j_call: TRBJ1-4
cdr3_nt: TGTGCCAGCAGCCCCCGTTCCAGAGAAAAACTGTTTTTT
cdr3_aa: CASSPRSREKLFF

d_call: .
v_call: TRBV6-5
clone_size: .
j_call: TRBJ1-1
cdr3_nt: TGTGCCAGCAGTTACTCCTCAGCATGGAGCACTGAAGCTTTCTTT
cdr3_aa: CASSYSSAWSTEAFF

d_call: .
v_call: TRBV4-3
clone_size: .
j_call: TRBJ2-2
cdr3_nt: TGCGCCAGCTCGACGGAGGTGAACACCGGGGAGCTGTTTTTT
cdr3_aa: CASSTEVNTGELFF

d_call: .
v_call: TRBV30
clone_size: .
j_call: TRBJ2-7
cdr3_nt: TGTGCCTGGAGTGTCGGCGGTTACGAGCAGTACTTC
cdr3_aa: CAWSVGGYEQYF

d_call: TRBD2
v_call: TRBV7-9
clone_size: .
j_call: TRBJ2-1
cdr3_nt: TGTGCCAGCAGCATACTAGCGGGTACCTACAATGAGCAGTTCTTC
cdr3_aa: CASSILAGTYNEQFF

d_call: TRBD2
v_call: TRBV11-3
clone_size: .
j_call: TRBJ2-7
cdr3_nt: TGTGCCAGCAGCTTGAGCGGGGATACCTACGAGCAGTACTTC
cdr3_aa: CASSLSGDTYEQYF

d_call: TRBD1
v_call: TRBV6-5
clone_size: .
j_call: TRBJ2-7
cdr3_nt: TGTGCCAGCAGTCGGGGACAGGGGTACGAGCAGTACTTC
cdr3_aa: CASSRGQGYEQYF

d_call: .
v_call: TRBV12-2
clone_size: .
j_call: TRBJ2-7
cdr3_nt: TGTGCAAGTCGCTTATCCTCTCGGCAGGGTGGCCCGCTGGAGCAGTACTTC
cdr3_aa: CASRLSSRQGGPLEQYF

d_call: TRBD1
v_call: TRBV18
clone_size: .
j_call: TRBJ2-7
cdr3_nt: TGTGCCAGCTCACCGGGACAGGAAGTTCTCGAGCAGTACTTC
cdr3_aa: CASSPGQEVLEQYF

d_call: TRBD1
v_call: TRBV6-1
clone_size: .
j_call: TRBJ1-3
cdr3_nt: TGTGCCAGCAGCGAGGGGGCAGCTGGAAACACCATATATTTT
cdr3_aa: CASSEGAAGNTIYF

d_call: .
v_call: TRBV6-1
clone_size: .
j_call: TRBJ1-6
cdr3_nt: TGTGCCAGCAGTGAAGGATGGACCGAGGGATCACCCCTCCACTTT
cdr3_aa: CASSEGWTEGSPLHF

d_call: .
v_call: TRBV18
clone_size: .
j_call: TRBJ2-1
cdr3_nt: TGTGCCAGCTCACCACCCTCCACTGACAATGAGCAGTTCTTC
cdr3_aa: CASSPPSTDNEQFF

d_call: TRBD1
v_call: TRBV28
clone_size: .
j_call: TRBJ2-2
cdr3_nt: TGTGCCAGCAGTTTAGTCGACAGGGTAGCCGGGGAGCTGTTTTTT
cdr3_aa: CASSLVDRVAGELFF

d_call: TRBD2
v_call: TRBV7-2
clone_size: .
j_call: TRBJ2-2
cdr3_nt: TGTGCCAGCAGCTTACGGCTAGCGGAGACCGGGGAGCTGTTTTTT
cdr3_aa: CASSLRLAETGELFF

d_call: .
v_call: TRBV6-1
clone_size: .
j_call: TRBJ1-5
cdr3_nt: TGTGCCAGCAGCTGGCGCAATCAGCCCCAGCATTTT
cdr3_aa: CASSWRNQPQHF

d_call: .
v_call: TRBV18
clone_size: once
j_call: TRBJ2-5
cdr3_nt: TGTGCCAGCTCACCACCCAACAACCAAGAGACCCAGTACTTC
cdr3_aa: CASSPPNNQETQYF

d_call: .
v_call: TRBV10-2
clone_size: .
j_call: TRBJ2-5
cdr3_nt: TGCGCCAGCAGTGAGCCAGGAGAGACCCAGTACTTC
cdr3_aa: CASSEPGETQYF

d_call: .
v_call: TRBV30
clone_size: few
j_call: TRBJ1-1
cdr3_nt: TGTGCCTGGTCCCCGCGGGGTAACGGAGCTTTCTTT
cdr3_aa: CAWSPRGNGAFF

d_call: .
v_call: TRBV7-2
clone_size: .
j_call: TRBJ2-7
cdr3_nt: TGTGCCAGCAGCTTAAGGTTACCCGGCGAGCAGTACTTC
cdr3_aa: CASSLRLPGEQYF

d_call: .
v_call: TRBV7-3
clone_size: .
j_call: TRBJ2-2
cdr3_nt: TGTGCCAGCAGCTCCCAGGGCACCGGGGAGCTGTTTTTT
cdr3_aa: CASSSQGTGELFF

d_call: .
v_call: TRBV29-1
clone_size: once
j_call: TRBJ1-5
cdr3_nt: TGCAGCGTATCTGGGGGAAATAGCAATCAGCCCCAGCATTTT
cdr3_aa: CSVSGGNSNQPQHF

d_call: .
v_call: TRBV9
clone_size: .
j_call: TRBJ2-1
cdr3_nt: TGTGCCAGCAGCCCGGCCCCATACAATGAGCAGTTCTTC
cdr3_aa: CASSPAPYNEQFF

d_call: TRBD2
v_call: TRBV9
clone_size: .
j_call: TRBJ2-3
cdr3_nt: TGTGCCAGCAGCGCCTTAGCGGGAATTGAAACAGATACGCAGTATTTT
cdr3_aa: CASSALAGIETDTQYF

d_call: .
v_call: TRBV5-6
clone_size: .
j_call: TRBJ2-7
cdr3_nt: TGTGCCAGCAGCTTAGAATACGACACCCGGGTCGGAGAGCAGTACTTC
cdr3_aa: CASSLEYDTRVGEQYF

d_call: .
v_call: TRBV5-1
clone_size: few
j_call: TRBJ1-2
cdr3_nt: TGCGCCAGCAGCTTGGGACCTAACTATGGCTACACCTTC
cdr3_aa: CASSLGPNYGYTF

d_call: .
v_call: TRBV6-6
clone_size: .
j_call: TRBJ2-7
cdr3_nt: TGTGCCAGCAGACCCTTACAAGGGTCTCGTGAGCAGTACTTC
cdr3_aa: CASRPLQGSREQYF

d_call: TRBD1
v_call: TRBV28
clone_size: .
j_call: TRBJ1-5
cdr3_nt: TGTGCCAGCAGAGACAGGGCTAACAATCAGCCCCAGCATTTT
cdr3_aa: CASRDRANNQPQHF

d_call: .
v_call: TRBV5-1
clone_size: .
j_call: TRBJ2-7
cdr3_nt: TGCGCCAGCAGCTACGGGGACATACCCTACGAGCAGTACTTC
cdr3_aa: CASSYGDIPYEQYF

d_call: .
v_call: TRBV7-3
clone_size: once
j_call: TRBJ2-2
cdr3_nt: TGTGCCAGCAGCTTAACTGGGAACACCGGGGAGCTGTTTTTT
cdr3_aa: CASSLTGNTGELFF

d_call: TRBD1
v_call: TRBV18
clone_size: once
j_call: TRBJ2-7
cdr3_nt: TGTGCCAGCTCTCCGACAGCCTCACTGGGACAGGGCAACTCCTACGAGCAGTACTTC
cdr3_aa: CASSPTASLGQGNSYEQYF

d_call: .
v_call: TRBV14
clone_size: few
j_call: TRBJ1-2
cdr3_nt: TGTGCCAGCAGCCAAGAGAGAGTGGGTGGCTACACCTTC
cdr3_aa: CASSQERVGGYTF

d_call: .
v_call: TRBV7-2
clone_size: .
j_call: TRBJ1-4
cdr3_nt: TGTGCCAGCAGCTTAGGCGCGGGGGCCGGTGAAAAACTGTTTTTT
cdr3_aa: CASSLGAGAGEKLFF

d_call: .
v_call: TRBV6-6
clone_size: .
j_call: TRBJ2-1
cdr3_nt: TGTGCCAGCAGTAACCGACCCGTCACCGAGCAGTTCTTC
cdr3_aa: CASSNRPVTEQFF

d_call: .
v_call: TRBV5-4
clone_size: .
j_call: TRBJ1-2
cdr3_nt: TGTGCCAGCAGCTTGTGGGGGTCCTATGGCTACACCTTC
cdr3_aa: CASSLWGSYGYTF

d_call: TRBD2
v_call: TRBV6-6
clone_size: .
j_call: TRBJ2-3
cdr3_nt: TGTGCCAGCAGTCACGGACTAGTCACAGATACGCAGTATTTT
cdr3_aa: CASSHGLVTDTQYF

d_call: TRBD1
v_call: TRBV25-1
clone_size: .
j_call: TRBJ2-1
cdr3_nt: TGTGCCAGCAGTGAACCTCAAGGACAGGGACGGACCTACAATGAGCAGTTCTTC
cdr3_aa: CASSEPQGQGRTYNEQFF

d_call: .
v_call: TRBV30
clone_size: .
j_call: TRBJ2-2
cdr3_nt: TGTGCCTGGAGCACGCAAAGGACCGGGGAGCTGTTTTTT
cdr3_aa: CAWSTQRTGELFF

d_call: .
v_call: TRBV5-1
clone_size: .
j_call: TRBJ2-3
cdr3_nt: TGCGCCAGCAGCTTGGCCGGGGGCAGAGGCACAGATACGCAGTATTTT
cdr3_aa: CASSLAGGRGTDTQYF